This TCR beta chain was observed in a study of cytomegalovirus exposure and HLA in healthy donors (dated by TCRdb to the late 2010s). The study in broad terms: An earlier analysis of some 500 of the donors reported about 250 Gb of sequence data and more than 90 million unique TCR beta sequences from 190 million or so T cells. Approximately 300 gigabases of sequencing data and around 85 million unique TCR sequences made up an early release that covered fewer than 650 HLA-typed donors. Of the 350 to 450 genotyped donors, about 80% fell in the genetic ancestry cluster associated with self-reported Caucasian donors. The study aimed to test whether signatures of past pathogen exposure could be identified by cataloging public T cell receptors. The study profiled the T cell repertoires of hundreds of subjects by immunosequencing and related them to cytomegalovirus serostatus. In addition to the first cohort of roughly 670 subjects, a separate validation cohort of 130 or so different subjects was used. To predict cytomegalovirus infection status, the study combined high-throughput TCR immunosequencing, statistical association of individual TCRs with disease status, and machine learning. In a later analysis, previously published TCR beta repertoires from 550 to 750 donors were re-analyzed and high-resolution HLA genotyping was added so that TCR occurrence patterns could be studied. Rather than drawing on any new phenotypic data, the later analysis identified candidate immune exposures from TCR beta sequences and the way those sequences occurred across donors. An earlier analysis of fewer than 750 of the donors used high-throughput TCR beta sequencing to judge whether each TCR beta V gene segment behaved as functional or pseudogenic. Donor age, sex, ethnicity and CMV serostatus were compiled together with the repertoire data. In a later genetic analysis, genome-wide SNP genotypes for about three fifths of the roughly 670 donors were used, and that subset was treated as a discovery cohort. All discovery cohort repertoires had been generated on a single sequencing platform. HLA typing included class I and class II loci at four-digit resolution. The number of donors typed differed by locus, with roughly 629-640 for A, B, C, DRB1 and DQB1, roughly 520 for DQA1, approximately 570 for DPA1, and approximately 470 for DPB1. A handful of DR-DQ haplotypes were handled as single units for association and clustering because linkage in the cohort was strong. Among 300 to 450 genotyped donors of the cohort, an average of about 240,000 unique TCR beta nucleotide sequences were sequenced per donor, around a sixth of them non-productive.

V has 4 bases trimmed and J has 5 bases trimmed; junction bases matching no gene number 10. From the germline V gene, CDR1 is SGHDT and CDR2 is YYEEEE. Taken from cysteine to phenylalanine, the CDR3 has 16 residues. The sequence is cut down to CDR3 DNA, 48 bases in frame from base 1. The library was obtained by the immunoSEQ multiplex PCR assay. The multiplex PCR relied on a mix of 60 forward primers for TCR Vbeta segments and 13 reverse primers for TCR Jbeta segments. The CDR3 region of rearranged TCR beta genes was amplified from genomic DNA with a multiplex PCR assay. Amplified TCR beta libraries were sequenced as 87-base-pair reads on the Illumina HiSeq System. In the original analysis: A later analysis counted about 76 million unique TCR beta chains across the 650 to 700 repertoires, and 9 million to 14 million of these chains were shared by at least two donors. A nearest-neighbor algorithm error-corrected the raw reads and collapsed the reads into unique sequences, merging closely related sequences to remove PCR and sequencing errors. To assign V, D and J gene segments, CDR3 sequences were aligned to IMGT reference sequences. Each retained sequence needed at least a six-nucleotide match to both a V gene segment and a J gene segment. Rearrangements were classified as productive when the CDR3 lacked stop codons and remained in frame with V and J, and all other rearrangements were classified as non-productive. CDR3 was defined according to IMGT convention as the region running from the second conserved V-encoded cysteine to the conserved J-encoded phenylalanine. In an earlier analysis of around 600 of the donors, sequences lacking an unambiguous match to a single V gene segment were excluded. In an earlier analysis of 450 to 700 of the donors, V segments were called functional above 56.7% productive rearrangements and were called segregating when the between-donor standard deviation exceeded 5%. A statistical classification framework was developed to diagnose cytomegalovirus status using the catalog of TCR beta chain sequences. V and J gene assignment, in a later analysis, came from comparing TCR nucleotide sequences with IMGT/GENE-DB human TR gene sequences. Using the TCRdist pipeline, a later analysis assigned CDR3 sequences along with most-parsimonious VDJ recombination scenarios. In a later analysis, each TCR beta chain was defined by its CDR3 amino acid sequence together with its V-gene family, and reads without a unique V-gene family were excluded. To address suspected cross-contamination and a sequencing artifact, a later analysis removed around 600 highly shared, low-generation-probability nucleotide sequences. For each public chain, a later analysis derived a clonal expansion index from normalized ranks of inferred template counts within each repertoire. In a later analysis, generation probabilities were computed with a VDJ recombination model fitted to out-of-frame rearrangements, and the resulting probabilities were checked against IGoR. In a later analysis, TCR-TCR, TCR-HLA and TCR-CMV co-occurrence was scored with hypergeometric tests, and a repertoire-size bias correction was applied to TCR pairs. A later analysis estimated false discovery rates by permuting HLA or CMV assignments 20 times. In a later analysis, co-occurring TCRs were grouped with DBSCAN, and TCRdist sequence similarity was added when clustering was performed within HLA-allele-positive subsets. Repertoires with fewer than 30,000 or more than 120,000 public chains, plus five repertoires with anomalous nucleotide sharing, were excluded from co-occurrence clustering. Not all clones reach the TCRdb copy of this immuneACCESS table, which keeps in-frame sequences only. Checked studies attribute under half of the gap to unresolved V genes and leave the rest unexplained. V, J and clone size are taken as reported in that table, and D and trimming were inferred from the DNA itself. The sample profile shows around 120,000 clones; around 80% of them were found once. The top ten clonotypes cover 8.8% of the sample.

The cohort comprised several hundred healthy bone marrow donors. At the time of sampling, every cohort member was nominally healthy, though immune exposures that went unrecorded were likely present. The donor was CMV seropositive and belonged to the group of 250 to 300 seropositive cohort members. Every donor gave a peripheral blood sample, and the peripheral blood mononuclear cells from that sample were used for TCR beta sequencing. The Qiagen DNeasy Blood Extraction Kit was used to extract genomic DNA from the blood cell samples. Concerning this clone: Its cognate antigen has yet to be identified. Base qualities are not provided; no much larger clone lies one nucleotide away.

Paper-wide results and their limitations: HLA typing was unavailable for some donors at each locus, so association tests used only the typed subset. A further reported finding was that TCR beta sequences accurately predicted the HLA-A and HLA-B alleles for most subjects in the first cohort. Correlated functional status among segregating V segments might be attributable to linkage disequilibrium, but an unknown experimental factor could not be ruled out. Specific HLA alleles were associated with 16,951 TCR beta sequences at a false discovery rate of 0.05 in a later analysis. An earlier analysis of around 540 of the donors showed that most TCR beta V segments appeared in productive rearrangements either about 90% or about 30% of the time, which broadly matched IMGT annotations. A total of 164 TCR beta chains were listed by the study as associated with cytomegalovirus. Cytomegalovirus status was reported to be diagnosed by the classifier with high specificity and sensitivity in both the original and validation cohorts. Some IMGT-functional V segments, including TRBV6-2 and TRBV6-3, could not be told apart with the 87-base-pair reads, so those segments were excluded. It was suggested by the authors that the approach could potentially be generalized to other disease states and immunological phenotypes. A later genetic analysis associated a missense DCLRE1C variant with V-gene and J-gene trimming of TCR beta chains, and an independent cohort replicated the association. In a later analysis, HLA-associated TCR beta chains were found to be more clonally expanded and to have lower generation probabilities than equally common non-associated chains. Immune exposure information for the cohort was limited to CMV serostatus. According to a later genetic analysis, donors in an Asian-associated ancestry cluster had fewer N-insertions in productive TCRs than the approximately 700-donor mean. According to a later analysis, most CMV-associated TCR beta chains appeared to be HLA-restricted, and the HLA associations seemed to be driven largely by CMV exposure. Strong co-occurrence of HLA alleles, especially DR and DQ, made assigning TCR associations to individual alleles difficult. Roughly uniform sequencing depth across donors was assumed in presence/absence analyses, although this assumption may not hold. The cohort was sequenced for TCR beta chains only, and without alpha or paired-chain data the features that could be detected were limited. In a later analysis, several top co-occurrence clusters were reported to appear linked to parvovirus B19, influenza, CMV and Epstein-Barr virus. A cluster of highly shared sequence variants was judged likely to represent a technical artifact of the sequencing pipeline. According to a later analysis, TCR association rates differed among HLA loci, with DRB1 alleles showing the most associated TCRs and HLA-C alleles showing the fewest. A few of the identified cytomegalovirus-associated TCR beta chains were confirmed in vitro to be specific for cytomegalovirus antigens. Most TCR sequences were seen in very few donors, while some public TCRs were found in many individuals. Roughly 17 rarely observed V segments, including chromosome 9 orphons, were excluded from the earlier analysis of 550 to 700 of the donors because counts were too low.

The chain links TRBV5-6 with TRBJ2-5; TRBD2 agrees with 11 junctional bases. The receptor comes from a female donor in good health and CMV-seropositive. The source material was PBMCs. The CDR3 amino acid sequence is: CASSPIAGGGLETQYF. The bases read TGTGCCAGCAGCCCCATAGCGGGGGGGGGTTTGGAGACCCAGTACTTC.